These 10 T cell receptor beta chains originate from one sample sequenced in a study of molecular identifiers for immune sequencing clone quantification. MiXCR was run by TCRdb on the PCR reads, yielding one entry per CDR3 protein. This table has approximately 40,000 distinct CDR3 sequences, about 24% appearing once. The sequencing sample was made of naive CD8+ T cells from blood, with Jurkat cell RNA spiked in. Subset defined: FACS-sorted CD8+CD4-CCR7+CD45RA+ naive T cells. The receptors were sampled from a human donor in good health. Some libraries in this study had Jurkat cell RNA spiked in.

The chain recombines TRBV4-3 with TRBJ2-3; 8 nucleotides align to TRBD2. CDR3 length: 15 residues. Germline V CDR1 and CDR2: LGHNA, YSLEER. V shed 4 bases and J 4 bases; nucleotides not matched to a gene: 7. The CDR3 loop is CASSPTLAAPDTQYF. The CDR3 nucleotides are TGCGCCAGCAGCCCGACACTAGCGGCGCCAGATACGCAGTATTTT.

This clonotype was counted ten times or more. The chain carries TRBV3-1 and TRBJ1-1, with 8 bases aligning to TRBD1. The CDR3 loop spans 13 amino acids. V shed 2 bases, J shed 11 bases, and the junction held 7 bases outside the gene matches. Per germline, CDR1 LGHDT and CDR2 YNNKEL (reference sequence). The CDR3: CASSQSRGLEAFF. In nucleotides, the CDR3 is TGTGCCAGCAGCCAAAGCAGGGGGCTGGAGGCTTTCTTT.

This clonotype is deemed medium-sized. This chain uses TRBV9 with TRBJ2-7; D call uncertain. Germline assignment: CDR1 SGDLS and CDR2 YYNGEE. The CDR3 covers 13 residues. V was trimmed by 4 bases and J by 2 bases, leaving 10 bases between them. CDR3 bases: TGTGCCAGCAGCCCCGAAGAAGCCTACGAGCAGTACTTC. It is translated as CASSPEEAYEQYF.

The sample holds many counts of this clonotype. This sequence joins TRBV4-3 and TRBJ1-1; TRBD1 is a possible D gene (5 bases). CDR1 LGHNA and CDR2 YSLEER come from the germline V gene. This CDR3 has 13 amino acids. V was trimmed by 1 base and J by 5 bases, leaving 8 bases between them. CDR3: CASSQAAGTEAFF. CDR3 sequence (DNA): TGCGCCAGCAGCCAAGCGGCAGGGACTGAAGCTTTCTTT.

The chain employs TRBV6-6 and TRBJ2-1; TRBD2 matches 11 bases. There are 16 residues in the CDR3. The germline CDR1 and CDR2 sequences are MNHNY and SVGAGI (reference sequence). The V segment lost 11 bases and the J segment 4 bases; nucleotides outside the gene matches: 13. The CDR3 DNA follows: TGTGCCCGCCGTGACGCTACTAGCGGGAGTTACAATGAGCAGTTCTTC. This translates into CARRDATSGSYNEQFF.

This clonotype occurred many times. The V gene is TRBV27, the J gene TRBJ2-5, with 12 bases that match TRBD2. With 6 bases clipped from V and 5 bases from J, the junction kept 7 bases outside the gene matches. Germline V gives CDR1 MNHEY, CDR2 SMNVEV (reference sequence). The CDR3 covers 15 residues. The CDR3 coding sequence is TGTGCCAGCAGATCAGGACTAGCGGGATATGAGACCCAGTACTTC. Translated: CASRSGLAGYETQYF.

A word on this clonotype: Because the CDR3 is missing its conserved closing phenylalanine or tryptophan, this is likely a read error. V gene TRBV10-3 combines with J gene TRBJ2-5, with 7 positions matching TRBD1. The junction had 10 bases not matched to a gene; V was cut back by 2 bases and J by 7 bases. The germline V gene encodes CDR1 ENHRY and CDR2 SYGVKD. This CDR3 spans 15 amino acids. The CDR3: CAISEPRTGKGTQYL. In nucleotides, the CDR3 is TGTGCCATCAGTGAGCCGCGGACAGGTAAAGGGACCCAGTACTTA.

The gene calls are TRBV13 and TRBJ1-2, with D possibly being TRBD1 (5 bases). CDR1 is PRHDT and CDR2 is FYEKMQ in the germline V gene (reference sequence). V was clipped by 5 bases and J by 6 bases, with 16 bases between them. This CDR3 is 14 amino acids long. The CDR3 protein is CASSLLPQGDGYTF. The CDR3 bases are TGTGCCAGCAGCCTACTACCCCAGGGCGATGGCTACACCTTC.

Ten or more counts support this clonotype. The chain is built from TRBV4-2 and TRBJ2-3; the D gene is possibly TRBD2 (6 bases). This CDR3 comprises 16 residues. The germline V gene encodes CDR1 LGHNA and CDR2 YNFKEQ. The V end lost 1 base, the J end lost 0 bases, and 11 bases lay between the germline ends. The CDR3: CASSQALGGSTDTQYF. CDR3 coding DNA: TGTGCCAGCAGCCAAGCTCTTGGGGGGAGCACAGATACGCAGTATTTT.

This clonotype was recorded a few times. A much larger clone differs from this one at a single base, so this may be a read error. The chain uses TRBV6-2 or TRBV6-3 and TRBJ2-7; D possibly uses TRBD1 or TRBD2 (5 bases each). The germline gives CDR1 MNHEY, CDR2 SVGEGT. The CDR3 is 13 amino acids. The CDR3 DNA follows: TGTGCCAGCAGTTACCGGGACCGCTACGCGCAGTACTTC. Its translation is CASSYRDRYAQYF.